This T cell receptor (beta chain) was found in a study of T-cell memory formation after mild COVID-19. Study results and caveats: Prior to infection, memory already included some responding clones, suggesting cross-reactive memory joined. Clones that contracted from day 15 to 85 were balanced CD4/CD8, while later expanders leaned CD4+.

The CDR3 sequence is 16 residues long. The ends were cut back, 4 bases at V and 0 bases at J, with 14 bases in the middle. Germline V gives CDR1 SGHAT, CDR2 FQNNGV. Only a few counts were recorded for this clonotype. Antigen specificity is unknown. TCR alpha and TCR beta cDNA libraries carrying sample barcodes and UMIs came from 5'RACE with constant-segment primers. TCRdb re-analysed the 5' RACE reads in MiXCR, keeping a single row per CDR3 protein. There are about 210,000 distinct CDR3 sequences in the sample; under 30% occur only once, and 10% to 12% lies in the top ten. This clonotype originated in an adult woman who had mild COVID-19 (a few samples of this study predate the infection). Cell type and time point are not known. The V gene is TRBV11-2, the J gene TRBJ2-3, with unresolved D. What was sequenced was PBMCs or a T cell subset sorted from them (not recorded which). The CDR3 nucleotides are TGTGCCAGCAGCTCCCGTGGGGTATCCAGCACAGATACGCAGTATTTT. This gives the protein CASSSRGVSSTDTQYF.